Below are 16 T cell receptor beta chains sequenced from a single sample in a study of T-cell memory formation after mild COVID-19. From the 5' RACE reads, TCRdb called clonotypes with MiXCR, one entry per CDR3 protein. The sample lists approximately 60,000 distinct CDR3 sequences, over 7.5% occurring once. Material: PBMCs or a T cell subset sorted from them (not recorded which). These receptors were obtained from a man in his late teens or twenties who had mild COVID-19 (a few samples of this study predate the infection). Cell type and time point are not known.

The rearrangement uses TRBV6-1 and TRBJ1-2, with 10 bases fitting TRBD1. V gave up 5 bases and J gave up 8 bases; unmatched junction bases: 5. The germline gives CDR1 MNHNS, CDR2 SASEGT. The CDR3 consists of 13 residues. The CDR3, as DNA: TGTGCCAGCAGTAGGGACAGGGGCTCGGGCTACACCTTC. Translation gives CASSRDRGSGYTF.

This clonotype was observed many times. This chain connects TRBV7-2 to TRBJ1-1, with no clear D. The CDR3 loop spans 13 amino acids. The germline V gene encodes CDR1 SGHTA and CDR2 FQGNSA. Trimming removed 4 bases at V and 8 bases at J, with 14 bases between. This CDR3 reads CASSSQWGREAFF. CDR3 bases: TGTGCCAGCAGCTCTCAGTGGGGTAGGGAAGCTTTCTTT. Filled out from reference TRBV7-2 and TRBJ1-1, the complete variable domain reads GAGVSQSPSNKVTEKGKDVELRCDPISGHTALYWYRQSLGQGLEFLIYFQGNSAPDKSGLPSDRFSAERTGGSVSTLTIQRTQQEDSAVYLCASSSQWGREAFFGQGTRLTVV.

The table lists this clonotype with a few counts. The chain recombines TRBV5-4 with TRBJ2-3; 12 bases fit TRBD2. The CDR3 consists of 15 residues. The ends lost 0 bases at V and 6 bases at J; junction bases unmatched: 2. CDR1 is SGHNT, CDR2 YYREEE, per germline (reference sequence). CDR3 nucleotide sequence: TGTGCCAGCAGCTTGGCCGGGACTAGCGGGGATACGCAGTATTTT. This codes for CASSLAGTSGDTQYF.

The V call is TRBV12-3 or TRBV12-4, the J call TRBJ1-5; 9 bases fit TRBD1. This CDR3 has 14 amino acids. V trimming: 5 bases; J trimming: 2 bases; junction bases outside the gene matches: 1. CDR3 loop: CASSRTGGNQPQHF. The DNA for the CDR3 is TGTGCCAGCAGTCGGACAGGGGGCAATCAGCCCCAGCATTTT.

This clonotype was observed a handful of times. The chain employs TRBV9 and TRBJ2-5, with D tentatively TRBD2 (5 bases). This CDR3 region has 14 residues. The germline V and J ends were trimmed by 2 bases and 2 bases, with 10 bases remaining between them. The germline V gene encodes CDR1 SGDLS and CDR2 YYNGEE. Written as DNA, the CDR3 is TGTGCCAGCAGCGTCACCCCGGGACAAGAGACCCAGTACTTC. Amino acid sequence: CASSVTPGQETQYF.

The CDR3 loop is CASSRDYTTGELFF. CDR3 nucleotides: TGTGCCAGCAGTCGCGACTACACCACCGGGGAGCTGTTTTTT. The gene calls are TRBV7-2 and TRBJ2-2; D may be TRBD2 (5 bases). The CDR3 is 14 residues long. Germline CDR1 is SGHTA and CDR2 is FQGNSA. The V end lost 6 bases, the J end lost 4 bases, and 12 bases lay between the germline ends.

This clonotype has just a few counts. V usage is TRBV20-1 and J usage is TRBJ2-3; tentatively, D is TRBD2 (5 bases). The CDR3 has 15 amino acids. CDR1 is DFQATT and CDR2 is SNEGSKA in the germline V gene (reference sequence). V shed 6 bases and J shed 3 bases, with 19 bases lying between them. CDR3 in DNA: TGCAGTGCGCCGGGCCGGGATCTGGGTACAGATACGCAGTATTTT. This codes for CSAPGRDLGTDTQYF.

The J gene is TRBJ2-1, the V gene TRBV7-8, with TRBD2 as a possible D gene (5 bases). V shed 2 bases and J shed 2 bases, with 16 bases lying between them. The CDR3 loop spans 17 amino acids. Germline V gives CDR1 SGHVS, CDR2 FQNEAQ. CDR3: CASSLPRRGSPYNEQFF. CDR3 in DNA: TGTGCCAGCAGCTTACCGCGTCGAGGGAGCCCCTACAATGAGCAGTTCTTC.

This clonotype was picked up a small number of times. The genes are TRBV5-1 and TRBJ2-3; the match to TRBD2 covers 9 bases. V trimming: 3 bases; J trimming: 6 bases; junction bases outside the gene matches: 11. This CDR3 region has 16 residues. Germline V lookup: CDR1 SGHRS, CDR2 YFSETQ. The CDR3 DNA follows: TGCGCCAGCAGCTCAGGAGCCGGGACTAGCCCCGATACGCAGTATTTT. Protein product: CASSSGAGTSPDTQYF.

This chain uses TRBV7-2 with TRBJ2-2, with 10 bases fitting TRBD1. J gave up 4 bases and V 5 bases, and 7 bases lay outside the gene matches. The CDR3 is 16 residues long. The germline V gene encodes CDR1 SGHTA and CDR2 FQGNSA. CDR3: CASSASGQGTTGELFF. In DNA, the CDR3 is TGTGCCAGCAGCGCTTCGGGACAGGGGACCACCGGGGAGCTGTTTTTT.

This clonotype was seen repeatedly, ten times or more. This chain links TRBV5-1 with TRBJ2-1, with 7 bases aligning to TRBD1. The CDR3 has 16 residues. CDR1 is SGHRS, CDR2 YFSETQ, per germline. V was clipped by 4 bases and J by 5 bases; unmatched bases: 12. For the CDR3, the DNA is TGCGCCAGCAGCCTAACCCCTTGGACAGGCGACAATGAGCAGTTCTTC. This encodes CASSLTPWTGDNEQFF. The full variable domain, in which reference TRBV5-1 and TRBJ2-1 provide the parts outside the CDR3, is KAGVTQTPRYLIKTRGQQVTLSCSPISGHRSVSWYQQTPGQGLQFLFEYFSETQRNKGNFPGRFSGRQFSNSRSEMNVSTLELGDSALYLCASSLTPWTGDNEQFFGPGTRLTVL.

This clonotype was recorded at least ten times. CDR3 bases: TGTGCCAGCACCGGACCGGGAGAGCAGTTCTTC. The encoded protein is CASTGPGEQFF. The rearrangement joins TRBV6-5 to TRBJ2-1; a possible D gene is TRBD2 (5 bases). Germline V gene data show CDR1 as MNHEY and CDR2 as SVGAGI. The CDR3 is 11 residues long. Deletions cut 7 bases from V and 10 bases from J, with 11 bases between.

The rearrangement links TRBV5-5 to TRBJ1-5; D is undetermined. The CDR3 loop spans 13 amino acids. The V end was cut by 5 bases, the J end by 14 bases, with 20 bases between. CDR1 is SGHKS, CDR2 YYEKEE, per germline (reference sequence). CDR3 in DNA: TGTGCCAGCAGGGTAGACCTCTTTTCCGGGGAGCATTTT. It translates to CASRVDLFSGEHF.

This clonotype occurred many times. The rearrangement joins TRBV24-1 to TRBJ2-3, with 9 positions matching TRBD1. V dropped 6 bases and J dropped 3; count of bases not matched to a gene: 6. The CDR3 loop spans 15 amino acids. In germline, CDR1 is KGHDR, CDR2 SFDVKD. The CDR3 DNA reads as TGTGCCACCAGTTTCGGACAGGGGAGGACAGATACGCAGTATTTT. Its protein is CATSFGQGRTDTQYF.

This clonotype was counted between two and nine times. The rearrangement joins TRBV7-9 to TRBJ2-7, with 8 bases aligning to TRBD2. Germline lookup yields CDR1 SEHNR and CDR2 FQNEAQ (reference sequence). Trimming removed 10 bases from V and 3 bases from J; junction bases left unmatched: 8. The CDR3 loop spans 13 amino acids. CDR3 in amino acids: CATHRGGGYEQYF. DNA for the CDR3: TGTGCCACCCACCGGGGGGGCGGCTACGAGCAGTACTTC.

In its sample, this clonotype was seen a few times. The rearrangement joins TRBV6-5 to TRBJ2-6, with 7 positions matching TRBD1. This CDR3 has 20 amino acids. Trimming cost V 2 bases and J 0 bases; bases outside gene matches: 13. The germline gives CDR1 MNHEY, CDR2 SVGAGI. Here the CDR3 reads CASSYRTGTGIFSGANVLTF. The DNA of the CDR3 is TGTGCCAGCAGTTACCGGACAGGTACAGGGATCTTCTCTGGGGCCAACGTCCTGACTTTC.